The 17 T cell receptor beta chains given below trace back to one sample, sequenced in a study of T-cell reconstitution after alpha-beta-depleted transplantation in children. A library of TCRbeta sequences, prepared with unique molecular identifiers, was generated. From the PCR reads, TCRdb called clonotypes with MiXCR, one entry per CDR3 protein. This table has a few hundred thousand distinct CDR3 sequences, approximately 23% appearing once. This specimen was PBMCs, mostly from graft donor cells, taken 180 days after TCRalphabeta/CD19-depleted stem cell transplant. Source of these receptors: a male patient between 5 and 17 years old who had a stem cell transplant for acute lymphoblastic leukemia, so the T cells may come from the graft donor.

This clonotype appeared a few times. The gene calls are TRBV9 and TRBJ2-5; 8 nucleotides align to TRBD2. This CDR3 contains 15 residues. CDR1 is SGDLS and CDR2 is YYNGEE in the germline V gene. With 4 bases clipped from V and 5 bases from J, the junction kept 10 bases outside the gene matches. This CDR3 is CASSMGLVLGETQYF. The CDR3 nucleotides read TGTGCCAGCAGCATGGGACTAGTATTGGGGGAGACCCAGTACTTC.

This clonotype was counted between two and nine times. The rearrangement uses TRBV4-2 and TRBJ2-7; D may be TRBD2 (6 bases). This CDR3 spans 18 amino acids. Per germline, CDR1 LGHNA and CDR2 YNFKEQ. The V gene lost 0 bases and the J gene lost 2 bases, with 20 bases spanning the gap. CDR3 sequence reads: CASSQDMNSGAMTYEQYF. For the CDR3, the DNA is TGTGCCAGCAGCCAAGATATGAATAGCGGAGCTATGACCTACGAGCAGTACTTC.

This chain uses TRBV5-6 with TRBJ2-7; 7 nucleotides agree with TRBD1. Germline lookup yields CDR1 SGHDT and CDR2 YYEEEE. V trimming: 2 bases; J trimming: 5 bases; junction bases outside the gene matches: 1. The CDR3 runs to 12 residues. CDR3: CASSFGTDEQYF. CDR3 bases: TGTGCCAGCAGCTTCGGGACAGACGAGCAGTACTTC.

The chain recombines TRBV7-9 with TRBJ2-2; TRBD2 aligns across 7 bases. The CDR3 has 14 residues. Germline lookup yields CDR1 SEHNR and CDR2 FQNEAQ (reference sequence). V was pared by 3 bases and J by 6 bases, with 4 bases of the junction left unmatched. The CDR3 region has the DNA TGTGCCAGCAGCTTCGTAGGACTAGCCGGGGAGCTGTTTTTT. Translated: CASSFVGLAGELFF.

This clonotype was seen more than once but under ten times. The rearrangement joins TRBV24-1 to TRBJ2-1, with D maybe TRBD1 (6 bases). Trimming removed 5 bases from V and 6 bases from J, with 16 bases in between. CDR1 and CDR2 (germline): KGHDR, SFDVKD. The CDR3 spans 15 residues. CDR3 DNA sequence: TGTGCCACCAGTGTAGGAGCAGGGGCCACCAATGAGCAGTTCTTC. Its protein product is CATSVGAGATNEQFF.

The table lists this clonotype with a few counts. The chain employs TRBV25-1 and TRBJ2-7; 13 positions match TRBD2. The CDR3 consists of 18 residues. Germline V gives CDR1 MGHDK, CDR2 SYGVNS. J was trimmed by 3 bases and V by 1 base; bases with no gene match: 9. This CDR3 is CASSEFEGLAGELYEQYF. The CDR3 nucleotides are TGTGCCAGCAGTGAATTCGAAGGACTAGCGGGAGAGCTCTACGAGCAGTACTTC.

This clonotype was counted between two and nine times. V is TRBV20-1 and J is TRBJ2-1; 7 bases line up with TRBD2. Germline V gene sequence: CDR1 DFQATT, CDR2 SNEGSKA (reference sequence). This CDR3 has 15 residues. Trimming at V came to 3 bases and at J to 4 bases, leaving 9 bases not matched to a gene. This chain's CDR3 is CSARRGSSGYNEQFF. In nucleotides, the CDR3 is TGCAGTGCTAGGAGGGGAAGTAGCGGGTACAATGAGCAGTTCTTC.

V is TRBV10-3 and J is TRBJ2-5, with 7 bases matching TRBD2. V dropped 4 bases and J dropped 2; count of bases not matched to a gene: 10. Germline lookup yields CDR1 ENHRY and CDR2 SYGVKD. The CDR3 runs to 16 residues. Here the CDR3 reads CAISARAGTKQETQYF. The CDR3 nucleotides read TGTGCCATCAGTGCTAGGGCAGGGACTAAGCAAGAGACCCAGTACTTC.

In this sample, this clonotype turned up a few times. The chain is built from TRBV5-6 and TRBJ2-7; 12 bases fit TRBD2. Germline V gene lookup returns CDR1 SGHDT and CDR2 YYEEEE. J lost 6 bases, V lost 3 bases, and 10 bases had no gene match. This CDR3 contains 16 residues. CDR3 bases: TGTGCCAGCAGCTCCGGACTAGCGGGACGCTCCGGCGAGCAGTACTTC. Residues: CASSSGLAGRSGEQYF.

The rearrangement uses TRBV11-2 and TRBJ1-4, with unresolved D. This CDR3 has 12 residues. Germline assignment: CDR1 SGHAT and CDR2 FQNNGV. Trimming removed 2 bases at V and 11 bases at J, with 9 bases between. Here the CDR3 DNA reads TGTGCCAGCAGCTTAAGTTTCGGGAAACTGTTTTTT. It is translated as CASSLSFGKLFF.

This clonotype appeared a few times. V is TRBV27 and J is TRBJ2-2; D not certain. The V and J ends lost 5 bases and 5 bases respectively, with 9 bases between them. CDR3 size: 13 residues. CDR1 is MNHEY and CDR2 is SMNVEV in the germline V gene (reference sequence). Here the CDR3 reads CASSPTITGELFF. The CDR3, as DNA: TGTGCCAGCAGTCCCACTATAACCGGGGAGCTGTTTTTT.

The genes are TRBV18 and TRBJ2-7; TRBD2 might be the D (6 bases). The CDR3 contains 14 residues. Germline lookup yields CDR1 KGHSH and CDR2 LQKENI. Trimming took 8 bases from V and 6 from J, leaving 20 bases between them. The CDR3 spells CASRRRRESGEQYF. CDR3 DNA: TGTGCCAGCCGGAGGAGGCGGGAATCAGGCGAGCAGTACTTC.

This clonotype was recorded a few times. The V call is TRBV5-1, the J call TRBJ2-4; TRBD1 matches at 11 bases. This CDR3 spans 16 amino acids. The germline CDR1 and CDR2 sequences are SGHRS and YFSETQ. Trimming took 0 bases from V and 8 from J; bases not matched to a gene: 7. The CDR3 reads CASSLGDRGIWDIQYF. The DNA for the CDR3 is TGCGCCAGCAGCTTGGGGGACAGGGGGATTTGGGACATTCAGTACTTC.

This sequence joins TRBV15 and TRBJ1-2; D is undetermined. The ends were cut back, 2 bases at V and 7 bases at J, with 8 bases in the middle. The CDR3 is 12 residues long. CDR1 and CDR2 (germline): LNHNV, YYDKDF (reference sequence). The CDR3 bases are TGTGCCACCAGCAGAACCCAGAGTGGCTACACCTTC. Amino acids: CATSRTQSGYTF.

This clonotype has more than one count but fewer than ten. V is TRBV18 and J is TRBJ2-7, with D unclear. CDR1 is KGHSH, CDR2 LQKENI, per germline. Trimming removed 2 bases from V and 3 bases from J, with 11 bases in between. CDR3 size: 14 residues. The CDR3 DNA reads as TGTGCCAGCTCACCAGAGACTGGAAACTACGAGCAGTACTTC. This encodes CASSPETGNYEQYF. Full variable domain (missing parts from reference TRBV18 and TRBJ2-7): NAGVMQNPRHLVRRRGQEARLRCSPMKGHSHVYWYRQLPEEGLKFMVYLQKENIIDESGMPKERFSAEFPKEGPSILRIQQVVRGDSAAYFCASSPETGNYEQYFGPGTRLTVT.

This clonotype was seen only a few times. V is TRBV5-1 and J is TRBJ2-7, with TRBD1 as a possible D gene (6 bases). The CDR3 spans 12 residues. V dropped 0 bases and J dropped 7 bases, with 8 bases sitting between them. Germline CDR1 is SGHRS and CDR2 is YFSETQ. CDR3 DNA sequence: TGCGCCAGCAGCTTGGCGGGGACAGAGCAGTACTTC. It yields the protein CASSLAGTEQYF.

CDR3 DNA sequence: TGCGCCAGCGGCCAACCACAGGGGAGGGGCAATGAGCAGTTCTTC. Amino acid sequence: CASGQPQGRGNEQFF. The V call is TRBV5-1, the J call TRBJ2-1; either TRBD1 or TRBD2 may supply D (7 bases each). The CDR3 runs 15 residues. CDR1 is SGHRS, CDR2 YFSETQ, per germline. V dropped 7 bases and J dropped 6 bases, with 20 bases sitting between them.